Described below is a single TCR beta chain sequence and its context. CDR1 SQVTM and CDR2 ANQGSEA come from the germline V gene. This CDR3 contains 13 residues. Trimming left V 1 base short and J 4 bases short, with 10 bases between. Study processing details: Amplification of reference gene primers provided the estimated nucleated cell counts. Profiled with immunoSEQ multiplex PCR; TCRdb holds only in-frame clones, not every one. V and J calls and clone size are those listed in that table; D and trimming were worked out from the DNA. Of some 190,000 clones listed, about nine tenths are singletons. This record comes from a study of blood T cell repertoires in COVID-19. The overall study: Whether acute or convalescent, the COVID-19 samples came from the United States, Italy and Spain. Sources were T cells, B-cell-depleted T cells, or PBMCs; the material itself was cDNA or gDNA.

This TCR was recovered from a man younger than 45 with acute or convalescent COVID-19. The V and J genes are TRBV29-1 and TRBJ1-1; D ambiguous. The sequencing sample was made of peripheral blood. CDR3 in amino acids: CSVEGVEGTEAFF. CDR3 nucleotides: TGCAGCGTTGAAGGGGTTGAGGGCACTGAAGCTTTCTTT.